Shown below are 26 T cell receptor beta chains from a single sample sequenced in a study of blood T cell repertoires in COVID-19 (dated by TCRdb to 2020 to 2021). The library was produced with the immunoSEQ multiplex PCR assay. The table was pulled from immuneACCESS by TCRdb, which kept in-frame rearrangements only. Such tables lose some clones; where checked, under half of the loss comes from unresolved V genes, and the rest has no known cause. In all, the sample holds 210,000 or so clones, and approximately 80% of those were seen once. The top ten hold over 15% of the sample. The material sequenced was peripheral blood. The receptors come from a woman over 75 with active or convalescent COVID-19.

The J gene is TRBJ2-2, the V gene TRBV7-9; 7 bases align to TRBD2. J lost 5 bases, V lost 4 bases, and 10 bases had no gene match. The CDR3 contains 16 residues. CDR1 and CDR2 (germline): SEHNR, FQNEAQ (reference sequence). This chain's CDR3 is CASSSPPGLPTGELFF. In DNA form, the CDR3 reads TGTGCCAGCAGCTCACCACCGGGACTACCGACCGGGGAGCTGTTTTTT. Complete variable domain (other parts from reference TRBV7-9 and TRBJ2-2): DTGVSQNPRHKITKRGQNVTFRCDPISEHNRLYWYRQTLGQGPEFLTYFQNEAQLEKSRLLSDRFSAERPKGSFSTLEIQRTEQGDSAMYLCASSSPPGLPTGELFFGEGSRLTVL.

V is TRBV6-5 and J is TRBJ1-1, with no clear D. The V gene's germline CDR1 is MNHEY and CDR2 SVGAGI. The ends were cut back, 8 bases at V and 1 base at J, with 14 bases in the middle. CDR3 length equals 14 residues. CDR3 nucleotide sequence: TGTGCCAGCCCTGAGTCCAAATCGAACACTGAAGCTTTCTTT. Translation: CASPESKSNTEAFF.

This clone was observed many times. V is TRBV7-6 and J is TRBJ2-1; TRBD2 matches 8 bases. V dropped 1 base and J dropped 1; count of bases not matched to a gene: 9. Germline values: CDR1 SGHVS, CDR2 FNYEAQ. The CDR3 is made up of 18 amino acids. The CDR3 reads CASSLELADTASYNEQFF. In nucleotides, the CDR3 is TGTGCCAGCAGCTTAGAACTAGCGGACACGGCGTCCTACAATGAGCAGTTCTTC. The whole variable domain, filled in from reference TRBV7-6 and TRBJ2-1, reads GAGVSQSPRYKVTKRGQDVALRCDPISGHVSLYWYRQALGQGPEFLTYFNYEAQQDKSGLPNDRFSAERPEGSISTLTIQRTEQRDSAMYRCASSLELADTASYNEQFFGPGTRLTVL.

This clone was recorded only once. The J gene is TRBJ1-1, the V gene TRBV29-1; D possibly corresponds to TRBD1 (6 bases). V was pared by 6 bases and J by 1 base, with 9 bases between. CDR1 SQVTM and CDR2 ANQGSEA come from the germline V gene. The CDR3 covers 12 residues. The CDR3 nucleotides are TGCAGCGTACCGACAGGGAACACTGAAGCTTTCTTT. It translates to CSVPTGNTEAFF. Full variable domain (rest looked up from reference TRBV29-1 and TRBJ1-1): SAVISQKPSRDICQRGTSLTIQCQVDSQVTMMFWYRQQPGQSLTLIATANQGSEATYESGFVIDKFPISRPNLTFSTLTVSNMSPEDSSIYLCSVPTGNTEAFFGQGTRLTVV.

The chain couples TRBV7-3 to TRBJ2-5; 8 bases are shared with TRBD2. J gave up 5 bases and V 1 base, and 6 bases lay outside the gene matches. CDR3 length: 15 amino acids. Germline CDR1 reads SGHTA; CDR2 reads FQGTGA. In DNA form, the CDR3 reads TGTGCCAGCAGCTTAATAGTTGGCGGGGGGGAGACCCAGTACTTC. Residues: CASSLIVGGGETQYF.

The chain combines TRBV5-6 with TRBJ2-5; 10 bases fit TRBD1. This CDR3 is 16 amino acids long. V dropped 0 bases and J dropped 4; count of bases not matched to a gene: 6. CDR1 and CDR2 (germline): SGHDT, YYEEEE. The CDR3 nucleotides are TGTGCCAGCAGCTTGGGGCCGGGACAGGGGCCAGAGACCCAGTACTTC. It is translated as CASSLGPGQGPETQYF.

The V call is TRBV5-1, the J call TRBJ2-3; D may be TRBD2 (5 bases). V dropped 6 bases and J dropped 1 base, with 15 bases sitting between them. Per the germline V gene, CDR1 is SGHRS and CDR2 is YFSETQ. The CDR3 is made up of 15 amino acids. CDR3 region: CASTPGSSGTDTQYF. CDR3 sequence (DNA): TGCGCCAGCACTCCGGGTAGTAGCGGCACAGATACGCAGTATTTT.

The chain joins TRBV5-4 to TRBJ2-4; TRBD1 agrees at 7 bases. V lost 3 bases and J lost 9; bases outside the gene matches: 6. Germline CDR1 reads SGHNT; CDR2 reads YYREEE (reference sequence). The CDR3 is made up of 13 amino acids. CDR3 amino acids: CASSYTGAGIQYF. DNA for the CDR3: TGTGCCAGCAGCTATACAGGGGCAGGCATTCAGTACTTC.

V and J are TRBV7-2 and TRBJ1-3; unclear D gene. This CDR3 contains 13 residues. The V gene lost 5 bases and the J gene lost 0 bases, with 5 bases spanning the gap. Germline V lookup: CDR1 SGHTA, CDR2 FQGNSA. CDR3 amino acids: CASSEDSGNTIYF. CDR3 coding DNA: TGTGCCAGCAGCGAGGACTCTGGAAACACCATATATTTT. Together with reference TRBV7-2 and TRBJ1-3, the CDR3 gives the full variable domain: GAGVSQSPSNKVTEKGKDVELRCDPISGHTALYWYRQSLGQGLEFLIYFQGNSAPDKSGLPSDRFSAERTGGSVSTLTIQRTQQEDSAVYLCASSEDSGNTIYFGEGSWLTVV.

V gene TRBV27 combines with J gene TRBJ2-1; TRBD1 is a possible D gene (6 bases). The V gene's germline CDR1 is MNHEY and CDR2 SMNVEV (reference sequence). The CDR3 is made up of 14 amino acids. Trimming stripped 3 bases from V and 4 bases from J, with 10 bases between. The CDR3, as DNA: TGTGCCAGCAGTTTGACAGGCGCGTACAATGAGCAGTTCTTC. It yields the protein CASSLTGAYNEQFF.

This chain uses TRBV15 with TRBJ2-7; 8 nucleotides align to TRBD1. The length of the CDR3 is 15 residues. V gave up 1 base and J gave up 2 bases; unmatched junction bases: 4. Per the germline V gene, CDR1 is LNHNV and CDR2 is YYDKDF (reference sequence). CDR3 sequence reads: CATSRAGTGPYEQYF. The CDR3, as DNA: TGTGCCACCAGCAGAGCCGGGACAGGTCCCTACGAGCAGTACTTC. Variable domain in full (rest from reference TRBV15 and TRBJ2-7): DAMVIQNPRYQVTQFGKPVTLSCSQTLNHNVMYWYQQKSSQAPKLLFHYYDKDFNNEADTPDNFQSRRPNTSFCFLDIRSPGLGDTAMYLCATSRAGTGPYEQYFGPGTRLTVT.

The V and J genes are TRBV2 and TRBJ2-5; D ambiguous. With 11 bases removed from V and 4 bases from J, the gap between germline ends came to 14 bases. This CDR3 has 12 residues. Per the germline V gene, CDR1 is SNHLY and CDR2 is FYNNEI. The CDR3 spells CAGQNVGETQYF. The CDR3 nucleotides read TGTGCCGGGCAAAACGTCGGAGAGACCCAGTACTTC.

The chain links TRBV5-1 to TRBJ2-3; D perhaps matches TRBD1 (5 bases). Trimming removed 0 bases at V and 2 bases at J, with 7 bases between. The CDR3 is made up of 14 amino acids. Germline V gene data show CDR1 as SGHRS and CDR2 as YFSETQ. The CDR3 loop reads CASSLGTPTDTQYF. The CDR3 nucleotides read TGCGCCAGCAGCTTGGGGACACCCACAGATACGCAGTATTTT.

The J gene is TRBJ1-1, the V gene TRBV2; maybe TRBD1 (5 bases). Per the germline V gene, CDR1 is SNHLY and CDR2 is FYNNEI. CDR3 length: 12 amino acids. Trimming shortened V by 4 bases and J by 6 bases, and 9 bases separated the two germline ends. In DNA, the CDR3 is TGTGCCAGCAGTGTGGGGGGACCTGAAGCTTTCTTT. Translated: CASSVGGPEAFF.

The chain carries TRBV11-3 and TRBJ1-6; 8 bases map to TRBD1. The CDR3 has 15 residues. Looked up from germline, CDR1 is SGHNT and CDR2 is YENEEA. V gave up 4 bases and J gave up 7 bases; unmatched junction bases: 6. CDR3 loop: CASSSSDRVNSPLHF. The CDR3 DNA reads TGTGCCAGCAGCTCGTCGGACAGGGTAAATTCACCCCTCCACTTT.

The chain joins TRBV9 to TRBJ1-3; D call uncertain. CDR1 SGDLS and CDR2 YYNGEE come from the germline V gene. The ends were cut back, 4 bases at V and 0 bases at J, with 17 bases in the middle. This CDR3 comprises 17 residues. CDR3: CASSPSPTLSSGNTIYF. CDR3 bases: TGTGCCAGCAGCCCTTCCCCAACCTTGAGCTCTGGAAACACCATATATTTT.

The chain employs TRBV6-2 or TRBV6-3 and TRBJ2-7, with a possible D match to TRBD2 (6 bases). The CDR3 sequence is 13 residues long. V lost 6 bases and J 3 bases, leaving 12 bases between the germline ends. Germline values: CDR1 MNHEY, CDR2 SVGEGT. The CDR3 DNA sequence: TGTGCCAGCAGCCGGGACTCTCACTACGAGCAGTACTTC. Translated: CASSRDSHYEQYF.

This clone was detected only once. The V and J genes are TRBV29-1 and TRBJ2-2; no clear D. Germline V gives CDR1 SQVTM, CDR2 ANQGSEA. The CDR3 covers 12 residues. V dropped 4 bases and J dropped 5 bases, with 8 bases sitting between them. The DNA for the CDR3 is TGCAGCGTTGGGTGGCAAACCGGGGAGCTGTTTTTT. The encoded protein is CSVGWQTGELFF.

The chain carries TRBV11-2 and TRBJ1-2, with D unclear. V was trimmed by 3 bases and J by 3 bases, leaving 14 bases between them. Per the germline V gene, CDR1 is SGHAT and CDR2 is FQNNGV. This CDR3 region has 15 residues. DNA for the CDR3: TGTGCCAGCAGCTTGGCAGGATTCGGCCACTATGGCTACACCTTC. Residues: CASSLAGFGHYGYTF. The full variable domain, its missing parts supplied by reference TRBV11-2 and TRBJ1-2, is EAGVAQSPRYKIIEKRQSVAFWCNPISGHATLYWYQQILGQGPKLLIQFQNNGVVDDSQLPKDRFSAERLKGVDSTLKIQPAKLEDSAVYLCASSLAGFGHYGYTFGSGTRLTVV.

The chain carries TRBV12-3 or TRBV12-4 and TRBJ1-3; D gene uncertain. Trimming removed 5 bases from V and 3 bases from J, with 8 bases in between. The CDR3 sequence is 13 residues long. CDR3 nucleotide sequence: TGTGCCAGCAGTCCACCCAGTGGAAACACCATATATTTT. This codes for CASSPPSGNTIYF.

The CDR3 nucleotides read TGTGCCAGCCGGCGGGGACAAGAGACCCAGTACTTC. The encoded protein is CASRRGQETQYF. This rearrangement joins TRBV7-2 to TRBJ2-5, with a tentative D call TRBD2 (6 bases). V dropped 8 bases and J dropped 2 bases, with 9 bases sitting between them. CDR3 length: 12 residues. Looked up from germline, CDR1 is SGHTA and CDR2 is FQGNSA.

V is TRBV19 and J is TRBJ1-2; possibly TRBD1 for D (6 bases). The V gene lost 5 bases and the J gene lost 4 bases, with 11 bases spanning the gap. This CDR3 spans 13 amino acids. Germline lookup yields CDR1 LNHDA and CDR2 SQIVND (reference sequence). This CDR3 reads CASSAQGTYGYTF. The CDR3 nucleotides are TGTGCCAGTAGTGCACAGGGTACCTATGGCTACACCTTC.

The genes are TRBV11-1 and TRBJ1-2; D uncertain. CDR1 is SGHAT, CDR2 FQDESV, per germline (reference sequence). CDR3 length equals 12 residues. V lost 3 bases and J 6 bases, leaving 8 bases between the germline ends. Here the CDR3 DNA reads TGTGCCAGCAGCTTCGGAGGGAATGGCTACACCTTC. Translation gives CASSFGGNGYTF.

This chain connects TRBV15 to TRBJ1-1, with D possibly matching TRBD1 (6 bases). Trimming pared 0 bases from V and 6 bases from J, leaving 11 bases between. CDR1 and CDR2 from the germline V gene are LNHNV and YYDKDF (reference sequence). The CDR3 consists of 14 residues. The CDR3 loop reads CATSRDQGRAEAFF. The DNA of the CDR3 is TGTGCCACCAGCAGAGATCAGGGGCGCGCTGAAGCTTTCTTT.

This rearrangement joins TRBV6-5 to TRBJ2-1, with a tentative D call TRBD2 (5 bases). Trimming shortened V by 6 bases and J by 0 bases, and 6 bases separated the two germline ends. The germline V gene has CDR1 MNHEY and CDR2 SVGAGI. The CDR3 is 13 residues long. The CDR3 DNA sequence: TGTGCCAGCAGGGGGAGCTCCTACAATGAGCAGTTCTTC. This gives the protein CASRGSSYNEQFF.

The chain's CDR3 is CASSLTSEAGELFF. CDR3 bases: TGTGCCAGCAGCTTAACGTCCGAGGCCGGGGAGCTGTTTTTT. The V gene is TRBV7-3, the J gene TRBJ2-2; D ambiguous. Trimming took 0 bases from V and 6 from J, leaving 8 bases between them. The CDR3 loop spans 14 amino acids. From germline, CDR1 is SGHTA and CDR2 FQGTGA.